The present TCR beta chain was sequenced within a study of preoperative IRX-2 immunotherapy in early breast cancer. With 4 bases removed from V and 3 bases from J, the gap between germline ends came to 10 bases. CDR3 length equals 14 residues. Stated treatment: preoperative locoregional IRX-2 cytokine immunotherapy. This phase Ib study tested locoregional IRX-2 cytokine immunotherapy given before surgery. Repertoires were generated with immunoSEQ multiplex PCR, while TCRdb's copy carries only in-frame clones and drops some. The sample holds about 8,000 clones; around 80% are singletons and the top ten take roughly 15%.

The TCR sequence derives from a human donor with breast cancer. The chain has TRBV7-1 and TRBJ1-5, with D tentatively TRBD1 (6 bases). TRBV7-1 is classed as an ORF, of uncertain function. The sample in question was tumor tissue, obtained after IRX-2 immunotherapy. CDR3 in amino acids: CASSFGQNNQPQHF. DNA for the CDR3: TGTGCCAGCAGCTTCGGACAGAACAATCAGCCCCAGCATTTT.